Included here is one T cell receptor beta chain sequence, with context. This record belongs to a study of blood T cell repertoires in COVID-19. Categorization into cohorts depended on clinical history that participants reported. The germline V and J ends were trimmed by 7 bases and 4 bases, with 13 bases remaining between them. CDR1 and CDR2 from the germline V gene are SQVTM and ANQGSEA. The CDR3 consists of 12 residues. Produced via immunoSEQ multiplex PCR; TCRdb's table is partial and in-frame only. This repertoire shows hundreds of thousands of clones, 85% found once; its top ten account for around 2%.

The V call is TRBV29-1, the J call TRBJ1-1; D is unresolved. This TCR came from a woman under 40 who had been exposed to COVID-19. The sequenced sample was PBMCs or T cells enriched from blood (not recorded which). The CDR3 region has the DNA TGCAGCGCCCAGGAATTCGGCACTGAAGCTTTCTTT. As protein: CSAQEFGTEAFF.